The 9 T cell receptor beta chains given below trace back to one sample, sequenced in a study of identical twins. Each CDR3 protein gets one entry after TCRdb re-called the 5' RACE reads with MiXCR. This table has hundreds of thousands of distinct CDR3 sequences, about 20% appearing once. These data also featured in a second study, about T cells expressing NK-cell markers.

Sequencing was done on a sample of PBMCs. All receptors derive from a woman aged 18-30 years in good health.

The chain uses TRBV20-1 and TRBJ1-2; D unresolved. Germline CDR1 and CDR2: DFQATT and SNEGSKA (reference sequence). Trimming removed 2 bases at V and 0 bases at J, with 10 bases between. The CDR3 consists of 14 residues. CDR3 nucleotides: TGCAGTGCTAGATACGTCGGGGCTAACTATGGCTACACCTTC. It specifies CSARYVGANYGYTF.

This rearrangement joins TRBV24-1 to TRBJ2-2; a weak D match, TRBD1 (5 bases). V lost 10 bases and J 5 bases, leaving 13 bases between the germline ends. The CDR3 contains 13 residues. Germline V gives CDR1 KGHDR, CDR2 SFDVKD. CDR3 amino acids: CATQTPGTGELFF. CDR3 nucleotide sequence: TGTGCCACTCAAACCCCAGGGACCGGGGAGCTGTTTTTT.

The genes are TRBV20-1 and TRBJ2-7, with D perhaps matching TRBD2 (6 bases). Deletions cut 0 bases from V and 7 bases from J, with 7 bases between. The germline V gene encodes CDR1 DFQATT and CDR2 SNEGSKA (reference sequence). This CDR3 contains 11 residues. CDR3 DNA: TGCAGTGCTAGAGATGGGAGGGAGCAGTACTTC. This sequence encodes CSARDGREQYF.

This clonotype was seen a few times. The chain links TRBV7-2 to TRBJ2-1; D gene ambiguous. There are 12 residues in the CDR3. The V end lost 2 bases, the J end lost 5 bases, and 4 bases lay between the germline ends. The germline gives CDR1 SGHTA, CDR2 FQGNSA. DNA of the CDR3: TGTGCCAGCAGCTTACACCACAATGAGCAGTTCTTC. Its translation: CASSLHHNEQFF.

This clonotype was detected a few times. This CDR3 is CASSFIGLAGYEQYF. The CDR3 DNA follows: TGTGCCAGCTCGTTCATCGGACTAGCGGGTTACGAGCAGTACTTC. V and J are TRBV18 and TRBJ2-7, with 11 bases fitting TRBD2. The CDR3 has 15 amino acids. Germline CDR1 reads KGHSH; CDR2 reads LQKENI. Unmatched junction bases numbered 8, after V lost 6 bases and J lost 4 bases. Together with reference TRBV18 and TRBJ2-7, the CDR3 gives the full variable domain: NAGVMQNPRHLVRRRGQEARLRCSPMKGHSHVYWYRQLPEEGLKFMVYLQKENIIDESGMPKERFSAEFPKEGPSILRIQQVVRGDSAAYFCASSFIGLAGYEQYFGPGTRLTVT.

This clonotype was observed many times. The CDR3 region is CASGRDTQYF. DNA for the CDR3: TGTGCCAGCGGCAGGGATACGCAGTATTTT. The chain uses TRBV7-2 and TRBJ2-3; unclear D gene. Germline-derived CDR1 and CDR2 are SGHTA and FQGNSA. The CDR3 runs to 10 residues. V lost 8 bases and J lost 6, with 6 bases in between.

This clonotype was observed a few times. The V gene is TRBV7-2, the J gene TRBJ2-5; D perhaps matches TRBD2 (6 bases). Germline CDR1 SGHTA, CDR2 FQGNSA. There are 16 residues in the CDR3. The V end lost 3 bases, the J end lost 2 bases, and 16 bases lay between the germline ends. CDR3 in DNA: TGTGCCAGCAGCTTCCCCCTCATTAGCGGACAAGAGACCCAGTACTTC. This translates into CASSFPLISGQETQYF.

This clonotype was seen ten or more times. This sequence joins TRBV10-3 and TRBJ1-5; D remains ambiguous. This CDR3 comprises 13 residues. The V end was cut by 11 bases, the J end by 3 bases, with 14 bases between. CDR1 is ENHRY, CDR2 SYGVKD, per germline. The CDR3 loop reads CASRERYNQPQHF. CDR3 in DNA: TGTGCCTCCCGAGAGAGGTACAATCAGCCCCAGCATTTT.

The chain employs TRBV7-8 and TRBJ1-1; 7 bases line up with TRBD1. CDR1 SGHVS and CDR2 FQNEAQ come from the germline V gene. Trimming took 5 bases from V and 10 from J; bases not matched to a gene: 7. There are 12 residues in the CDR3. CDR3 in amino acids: CASSPDRLRAFF. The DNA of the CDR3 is TGTGCCAGCAGCCCGGACAGGCTTCGAGCTTTCTTT.